These 17 T cell receptor beta chains originate from one sample sequenced in a study of OX40 agonist ivuxolimab in advanced cancers. Sequenced by immunoSEQ multiplex PCR; TCRdb stores in-frame clones only, minus some. The data hold over 50,000 clones, with around 89% observed a single time. Source: CD4+ or CD8+ T cells sorted from blood, taken in a trial of the OX40 agonist ivuxolimab. The receptors here all came from an adult with an advanced solid tumor such as melanoma, head and neck, liver or kidney cancer.

The V and J genes are TRBV10-3 and TRBJ2-5, with D perhaps matching TRBD1 (6 bases). The CDR3 covers 13 residues. The V gene lost 7 bases and the J gene lost 1 base, with 10 bases spanning the gap. Germline assignment: CDR1 ENHRY and CDR2 SYGVKD. The CDR3 sequence is CAITPDSQETQYF. CDR3 bases: TGTGCCATCACCCCGGACAGCCAAGAGACCCAGTACTTC.

The V and J genes are TRBV6-1 and TRBJ2-1, with D maybe TRBD2 (6 bases). CDR1 and CDR2 (germline): MNHNS, SASEGT. The CDR3 length is 13 residues. Trimming cost V 6 bases and J 6 bases, with 12 bases left between them. For the CDR3, the DNA is TGTGCCAGCAGACGGGAGAAAATCAATGAGCAGTTCTTC. It specifies CASRREKINEQFF.

The rearrangement joins TRBV6-1 to TRBJ1-3; D remains ambiguous. Between the trimmed V and J ends, which lost 6 bases and 0 bases, there was a span of 12 bases. CDR1 MNHNS and CDR2 SASEGT come from the germline V gene. This CDR3 has 15 amino acids. As DNA, the CDR3 is TGTGCCAGCAGCTCCTCGGCCCTCTCTGGAAACACCATATATTTT. It translates to CASSSSALSGNTIYF.

The chain employs TRBV7-9 and TRBJ2-3, with D uncertain. The germline V gene has CDR1 SEHNR and CDR2 FQNEAQ (reference sequence). The CDR3 extends over 14 amino acids. Trimming removed 5 bases at V and 5 bases at J, with 14 bases between. The CDR3 is CASSPALIRDTQYF. CDR3 coding DNA: TGTGCCAGCAGCCCGGCCCTAATCAGAGATACGCAGTATTTT.

V gene TRBV6-1 combines with J gene TRBJ2-1, with D unresolved. V was shortened by 4 bases and J by 5 bases, with 9 bases between the two germline ends. Germline values: CDR1 MNHNS, CDR2 SASEGT. The CDR3 contains 13 residues. The CDR3 spells CASSVQRDNEQFF. Written as DNA, the CDR3 is TGTGCCAGCAGTGTTCAAAGAGACAATGAGCAGTTCTTC.

V gene TRBV10-3 combines with J gene TRBJ1-1; D might be TRBD1 (5 bases). Germline V gene sequence: CDR1 ENHRY, CDR2 SYGVKD. V was shortened by 0 bases and J by 3 bases, with 14 bases between the two germline ends. CDR3 length equals 16 residues. The CDR3 DNA reads as TGTGCCATCAGTGAGTCGATGGGGGTTTCGGACACTGAAGCTTTCTTT. It yields the protein CAISESMGVSDTEAFF.

The J gene is TRBJ1-1, the V gene TRBV5-1; D unclear. CDR3 size: 16 residues. The V gene lost 4 bases and the J gene lost 2 bases, with 18 bases spanning the gap. Germline V gene lookup returns CDR1 SGHRS and CDR2 YFSETQ. CDR3 DNA sequence: TGCGCCAGCAGCCCAAGCCGGGCAGCAGATAACACTGAAGCTTTCTTT. Its protein product is CASSPSRAADNTEAFF.

The sample holds one count of this clone. V is TRBV9 and J is TRBJ2-7, with a tentative D call TRBD2 (6 bases). CDR1 and CDR2 (germline): SGDLS, YYNGEE. The CDR3 is 15 residues long. V was cut by 0 bases and J by 3 bases, with 13 bases left in between. This CDR3 is CASSVEAGNFYEQYF. The CDR3, as DNA: TGTGCCAGCAGCGTAGAGGCGGGAAACTTCTACGAGCAGTACTTC.

The chain uses TRBV6-5 and TRBJ1-2; D may be TRBD1 (5 bases). Germline V gene data show CDR1 as MNHEY and CDR2 as SVGAGI. Trimming took 5 bases from V and 4 from J, leaving 14 bases between them. The CDR3 is 14 residues long. The CDR3 DNA sequence: TGTGCCAGCAGTCCGCCGGGGCCCGGCTATGGCTACACCTTC. Protein sequence: CASSPPGPGYGYTF.

This clone appeared a single time. The rearrangement links TRBV7-9 to TRBJ2-7; no reliable D call. Germline V gene sequence: CDR1 SEHNR, CDR2 FQNEAQ (reference sequence). The CDR3 extends over 12 amino acids. With 1 base removed from V and 7 bases from J, the gap between germline ends came to 8 bases. This CDR3 is CASSLENGEQYF. The CDR3 nucleotides read TGTGCCAGCAGCTTAGAAAACGGGGAGCAGTACTTC.

This chain connects TRBV19 to TRBJ2-3, with TRBD2 matching 12 bases. The junction had 9 bases not matched to a gene; V was cut back by 7 bases and J by 1 base. The CDR3 runs 17 residues. Germline lookup yields CDR1 LNHDA and CDR2 SQIVND (reference sequence). The CDR3 nucleotides read TGTGCCAGTAAAGGGCTAGCGGGAGGGCCGCGCACAGATACGCAGTATTTT. Translated: CASKGLAGGPRTDTQYF.

This clone was observed once. The rearrangement uses TRBV18 and TRBJ1-1; 9 bases align to TRBD1. V was clipped by 6 bases and J by 1 base; unmatched bases: 3. Per germline, CDR1 KGHSH and CDR2 LQKENI. CDR3 length: 14 residues. CDR3 residues: CASSMDRGNTEAFF. Here the CDR3 DNA reads TGTGCCAGCTCGATGGACAGGGGGAACACTGAAGCTTTCTTT.

The V call is TRBV4-1, the J call TRBJ2-7; TRBD2 agrees at 7 bases. V was pared by 0 bases and J by 6 bases, with 5 bases of the junction left unmatched. The CDR3 extends over 14 amino acids. CDR1 and CDR2 from the germline V gene are MGHRA and YSYEKL. The CDR3 sequence is CASSQDSGGSEQYF. The CDR3 DNA is TGCGCCAGCAGCCAAGATTCGGGAGGCTCCGAGCAGTACTTC.

This clone was observed a single time. V usage is TRBV19 and J usage is TRBJ2-3; D is perhaps TRBD2 (5 bases). The germline V gene has CDR1 LNHDA and CDR2 SQIVND (reference sequence). The length of the CDR3 is 15 residues. V was pared by 0 bases and J by 5 bases, with 12 bases between. The CDR3: CASSIDGGYLDTQYF. The CDR3 region has the DNA TGTGCCAGTAGTATAGATGGAGGATACTTAGATACGCAGTATTTT.

The chain recombines TRBV6-5 with TRBJ2-5, with no clear D. The CDR3 extends over 11 amino acids. Trimming removed 6 bases from V and 5 bases from J, with 7 bases in between. Germline V lookup: CDR1 MNHEY, CDR2 SVGAGI. In nucleotides, the CDR3 is TGTGCCAGCAGAATGGGGGAGACCCAGTACTTC. Residues: CASRMGETQYF.

V is TRBV5-1 and J is TRBJ2-7, with TRBD1 matching over 9 bases. CDR1 and CDR2 (germline): SGHRS, YFSETQ. The CDR3 extends over 13 amino acids. Trimming at V came to 4 bases and at J to 3 bases, leaving 2 bases not matched to a gene. The CDR3, as DNA: TGCGCCAGCAGCCGGGACAGGGACTACGAGCAGTACTTC. The encoded protein is CASSRDRDYEQYF.

V usage is TRBV5-6 and J usage is TRBJ2-3; no firm D call. The germline V gene has CDR1 SGHDT and CDR2 YYEEEE. V lost 7 bases and J lost 1, with 10 bases in between. This CDR3 is 13 amino acids long. DNA for the CDR3: TGTGCCAGCTGGTCGGCTGGCACAGATACGCAGTATTTT. Translated, it gives CASWSAGTDTQYF.